This T cell receptor beta chain was observed in a study of cytomegalovirus exposure and HLA in healthy donors. Overall study findings and caveats: A later analysis linked a missense DCLRE1C variant to TCR beta V- and J-gene trimming.

Each donor was nominally healthy when sampled (though unrecorded immune exposures were likely). As to this clone: Its antigen is unidentified.

Primers for the PCR totalled 60 Vbeta and 13 Jbeta. This table comes from immunoSEQ multiplex PCR, and its TCRdb copy is limited to in-frame clones, with some not included. The data hold about 100,000 clones, with 70% to 80% observed a single time. There are 11 residues in the CDR3. V lost 6 bases, J lost 3 bases, and 9 bases lay in between. Germline V gives CDR1 DFQATT, CDR2 SNEGSKA (reference sequence). The chain joins TRBV20-1 to TRBJ2-7; no reliable D call. Sequencing used PBMCs. The clonotype originates from a woman under 30 in good health and CMV-seropositive. For the CDR3, the DNA is TGCAGTGCGGCGGATAACTACGAGCAGTACTTC. Translation: CSAADNYEQYF.